The 23 T cell receptor beta chains below come from one sample, sequenced in a study of shared clonotypes between healthy human individuals. Libraries were prepared by immunoSEQ multiplex PCR; TCRdb keeps only in-frame clonotypes and omits some of them. The sample includes roughly 2 million clones, roughly 94% seen only once; the top ten take 1% to 1.3%. Terminally differentiated effector memory CD45RA+ cells were excluded by CCR7 positive selection of CD45RO-negative cells. Sequencing was carried out using naive CD8+ T cells sorted from blood. All receptors derive from a man between 18 and 29 years old in good health.

This clone was recorded a few times. The CDR3 here is CAIMSRDYGYTF. The CDR3 region has the DNA TGTGCCATCATGAGCAGGGACTATGGCTACACCTTC. The V gene is TRBV10-3, the J gene TRBJ1-2; D is possibly TRBD1 (5 bases). This CDR3 has 12 residues. The V end lost 7 bases, the J end lost 3 bases, and 9 bases lay between the germline ends. The germline V gene encodes CDR1 ENHRY and CDR2 SYGVKD.

The rearrangement joins TRBV2 to TRBJ2-3; D gene ambiguous. The CDR3 sequence is 16 residues long. The V gene's germline CDR1 is SNHLY and CDR2 FYNNEI. V dropped 1 base and J dropped 4 bases, with 15 bases sitting between them. Written as DNA, the CDR3 is TGTGCCAGCAGTGAAGGGGCTGGCTCTAGTCCAGATACGCAGTATTTT. Encoded protein: CASSEGAGSSPDTQYF.

CDR3 nucleotides: TGTGCCTGGAGCCCTGGGGGGGCCGTTGAGCAGTTCTTC. Amino acid sequence: CAWSPGGAVEQFF. The rearrangement links TRBV30 to TRBJ2-1, with TRBD2 as a possible D gene (7 bases). The CDR3 is 13 amino acids. Trimming removed 3 bases from V and 9 bases from J, with 15 bases in between. Germline V lookup: CDR1 GTSNPN, CDR2 SVGIG (reference sequence).

This clone was counted between two and nine times. In DNA form, the CDR3 reads TGTGCCAGCAGGCGGGAGACGAACACCGGGGAGCTGTTTTTT. Translation gives CASRRETNTGELFF. The rearrangement joins TRBV9 to TRBJ2-2; 7 positions match TRBD2. CDR1 and CDR2 (germline): SGDLS, YYNGEE. Trimming cost V 5 bases and J 0 bases; bases outside gene matches: 1. The CDR3 covers 14 residues.

This clone was detected only a few times. Other DNA sequences in this sample translate to the same CDR3. This chain connects TRBV30 to TRBJ2-7; D gene ambiguous. The CDR3 contains 12 residues. The ends were cut back, 0 bases at V and 2 bases at J, with 5 bases in the middle. From germline, CDR1 is GTSNPN and CDR2 SVGIG (reference sequence). The CDR3 nucleotides read TGTGCCTGGAGTGTAGGGACCTACGAGCAGTACTTC. It translates to CAWSVGTYEQYF.

The chain couples TRBV4-1 to TRBJ2-5, with TRBD2 matching over 7 bases. This CDR3 comprises 14 residues. The V segment lost 4 bases and the J segment 5 bases; nucleotides outside the gene matches: 7. Germline V CDR1 and CDR2: MGHRA, YSYEKL. CDR3: CASSPLFSGETQYF. The CDR3, as DNA: TGCGCCAGCAGCCCCCTCTTTAGCGGGGAGACCCAGTACTTC.

This chain links TRBV6-5 with TRBJ2-7; TRBD1 matches 8 bases. J lost 6 bases, V lost 4 bases, and 11 bases had no gene match. Germline CDR1 MNHEY, CDR2 SVGAGI. The CDR3 contains 15 residues. For the CDR3, the DNA is TGTGCCAGCAGTTCCATGACAGGGGTAAGGTCCGAGCAGTACTTC. Translated, it gives CASSSMTGVRSEQYF.

The genes are TRBV30 and TRBJ1-6; D is possibly TRBD1 (5 bases). Germline CDR1 reads GTSNPN; CDR2 reads SVGIG (reference sequence). With 6 bases removed from V and 2 bases from J, the gap between germline ends came to 14 bases. The CDR3 is 15 residues long. The CDR3, as DNA: TGTGCCTGCCCTCTTCGGGGCCCCTATAATTCACCCCTCCACTTT. It is translated as CACPLRGPYNSPLHF.

The genes are TRBV2 and TRBJ2-7; 8 bases fit TRBD1. The junction had 2 bases not matched to a gene; V was cut back by 2 bases and J by 2 bases. Germline CDR1 and CDR2: SNHLY and FYNNEI. The CDR3 covers 14 residues. The CDR3 here is CASSEPDRAYEQYF. DNA of the CDR3: TGTGCCAGCAGTGAACCGGACAGGGCCTACGAGCAGTACTTC.

The rearrangement joins TRBV6-1 to TRBJ2-2; a weak D match, TRBD1 (5 bases). Deletions cut 1 base from V and 4 bases from J, with 10 bases between. The CDR3 runs to 15 residues. Germline CDR1 and CDR2: MNHNS and SASEGT. The CDR3 region has the DNA TGTGCCAGCAGTGAAGAACCAGGGATCACCGGGGAGCTGTTTTTT. This codes for CASSEEPGITGELFF.

This clone has just one count. The V gene is TRBV30, the J gene TRBJ1-1, with D unclear. Germline lookup yields CDR1 GTSNPN and CDR2 SVGIG (reference sequence). V was shortened by 4 bases and J by 8 bases, with 23 bases between the two germline ends. The CDR3 is 15 amino acids. The CDR3 DNA reads TGTGCCTGGAACCGGACGGAGGGTGTTGATAGGGAAGCTTTCTTT. It is translated as CAWNRTEGVDREAFF.

The chain employs TRBV27 and TRBJ2-1; TRBD2 might be the D (6 bases). V lost 3 bases, J lost 14 bases, and 14 bases lay in between. Germline V CDR1 and CDR2: MNHEY, SMNVEV (reference sequence). This CDR3 comprises 12 residues. CDR3 DNA sequence: TGTGCCAGCAGTTTTGACCGGGACTCGGAGTTCTTC. It yields the protein CASSFDRDSEFF.

With respect to this clone: The same CDR3 arises from other DNA sequences in this sample as well. The CDR3 DNA is TGTGCCAGCAGCTTAGCGGGGACTTACGAGCAGTACTTC. Amino acid sequence: CASSLAGTYEQYF. The gene calls are TRBV7-6 and TRBJ2-7; D possibly corresponds to TRBD2 (6 bases). Germline assignment: CDR1 SGHVS and CDR2 FNYEAQ. The CDR3 sequence is 13 residues long. Trimming removed 0 bases at V and 4 bases at J, with 7 bases between.

The genes are TRBV19 and TRBJ2-7; the D gene is possibly TRBD2 (6 bases). CDR1 and CDR2 from the germline V gene are LNHDA and SQIVND (reference sequence). The length of the CDR3 is 13 residues. Trimming shortened V by 9 bases and J by 3 bases, and 15 bases separated the two germline ends. Here the CDR3 DNA reads TGTGCCAGCCGCGGGACGGACCTCTACGAGCAGTACTTC. Its translation is CASRGTDLYEQYF.

The genes are TRBV6-5 and TRBJ1-2, with 8 bases that match TRBD1. The CDR3 length is 14 residues. Losses at the gene ends were 4 bases for V and 6 bases for J; bases not matched to a gene: 7. The germline V gene has CDR1 MNHEY and CDR2 SVGAGI. In nucleotides, the CDR3 is TGTGCCAGCAGTTTCGGACAGGGAGGCGATGGCTACACCTTC. It yields the protein CASSFGQGGDGYTF.

This rearrangement joins TRBV7-9 to TRBJ1-1, with a possible D match to TRBD1 (5 bases). Trimming stripped 5 bases from V and 1 base from J, with 17 bases between. This CDR3 is 16 amino acids long. CDR1 and CDR2 (germline): SEHNR, FQNEAQ (reference sequence). The CDR3 sequence: CASSLGTGSPNTEAFF. CDR3 bases: TGTGCCAGCAGCCTGGGGACTGGGTCCCCGAACACTGAAGCTTTCTTT. Full variable domain (missing parts from reference TRBV7-9 and TRBJ1-1): DTGVSQNPRHKITKRGQNVTFRCDPISEHNRLYWYRQTLGQGPEFLTYFQNEAQLEKSRLLSDRFSAERPKGSFSTLEIQRTEQGDSAMYLCASSLGTGSPNTEAFFGQGTRLTVV.

A note on this clone: Other DNA sequences of this sample code for an identical CDR3. The genes are TRBV4-3 and TRBJ2-7; D is ambiguous. V gave up 0 bases and J gave up 1 base, with 7 bases separating them. The germline V gene has CDR1 LGHNA and CDR2 YSLEER. This CDR3 comprises 14 residues. Here the CDR3 DNA reads TGCGCCAGCAGCCAAGATCGCTTTTCCTACGAGCAGTACTTC. Protein sequence: CASSQDRFSYEQYF.

The J gene is TRBJ1-5, the V gene TRBV19; no definite D call. The V end was cut by 6 bases, the J end by 1 base, with 16 bases between. The germline V gene has CDR1 LNHDA and CDR2 SQIVND (reference sequence). The CDR3 is 16 residues long. The CDR3 sequence: CASSVDREGSNQPQHF. CDR3 nucleotides: TGTGCCAGTAGCGTGGACCGGGAGGGAAGCAATCAGCCCCAGCATTTT. The full variable domain, its missing parts supplied by reference TRBV19 and TRBJ1-5, is DGGITQSPKYLFRKEGQNVTLSCEQNLNHDAMYWYRQDPGQGLRLIYYSQIVNDFQKGDIAEGYSVSREKKESFPLTVTSAQKNPTAFYLCASSVDREGSNQPQHFGDGTRLSIL.

The J gene is TRBJ2-1, the V gene TRBV7-3; D tentatively reads TRBD1 or TRBD2 (5 bases each). CDR3 length equals 15 residues. From germline, CDR1 is SGHTA and CDR2 FQGTGA. V gave up 5 bases and J gave up 9 bases, with 20 bases separating them. CDR3 region: CASSPGPKYEGEQFF. The CDR3 DNA follows: TGTGCCAGCAGCCCGGGACCTAAGTATGAGGGTGAGCAGTTCTTC. Complete variable domain (other parts from reference TRBV7-3 and TRBJ2-1): GAGVSQTPSNKVTEKGKYVELRCDPISGHTALYWYRQSLGQGPEFLIYFQGTGAADDSGLPNDRFFAVRPEGSVSTLKIQRTERGDSAVYLCASSPGPKYEGEQFFGPGTRLTVL.

The V and J genes are TRBV19 and TRBJ1-2; possibly TRBD1 for D (5 bases). This CDR3 has 15 residues. Trimming removed 7 bases from V and 3 bases from J, with 18 bases in between. CDR1 is LNHDA, CDR2 SQIVND, per germline (reference sequence). In DNA, the CDR3 is TGTGCCAGTAATACCGGGACCGCCAGCCACTATGGCTACACCTTC. This codes for CASNTGTASHYGYTF.

The chain's CDR3 is CASSPLPLGQGGFYEQYF. The CDR3 DNA sequence: TGCGCCAGCAGCCCGCTACCACTCGGACAGGGGGGATTCTACGAGCAGTACTTC. The chain uses TRBV5-1 and TRBJ2-7; 10 bases map to TRBD1. Germline CDR1 SGHRS, CDR2 YFSETQ. Trimming removed 4 bases from V and 3 bases from J; junction bases left unmatched: 16. CDR3 length: 18 residues.

This chain uses TRBV4-1 with TRBJ1-5, with D possibly being TRBD1 (6 bases). CDR3 length equals 15 residues. From germline, CDR1 is MGHRA and CDR2 YSYEKL. The V and J ends lost 1 base and 4 bases respectively, with 11 bases between them. CDR3 bases: TGCGCCAGCAGCCAAGGTCAGGGGTTGAATCAGCCCCAGCATTTT. Amino acids: CASSQGQGLNQPQHF.

This rearrangement joins TRBV19 to TRBJ2-2; perhaps TRBD1 as D (7 bases). Looked up from germline, CDR1 is LNHDA and CDR2 is SQIVND (reference sequence). V lost 2 bases, J lost 5 bases, and 12 bases lay in between. CDR3 size: 15 residues. The CDR3 DNA follows: TGTGCCAGTAGTATATACAGGGGAGGTACCGGGGAGCTGTTTTTT. Translating gives CASSIYRGGTGELFF.